This T cell receptor beta chain comes out of a study of T cell changes during pregnancy in multiple sclerosis. This clone was detected once. Clones were read by immunoSEQ multiplex PCR, and TCRdb kept only the in-frame ones, dropping some. The sample has around 24,000 clones; roughly 86% are singletons. The germline gives CDR1 SEHNR, CDR2 FQNEAQ (reference sequence). V lost 1 base and J lost 3; bases outside the gene matches: 3. The CDR3 covers 15 residues. This clonotype was obtained from a female donor in good health, enrolled as a control in a pregnancy study. This chain joins TRBV7-9 and TRBJ1-2, with 9 bases matching TRBD1. The material was CD8+ T cells from peripheral blood mononuclear cells, obtained in the first trimester of pregnancy. The CDR3: CASSLGTGEDYGYTF. The CDR3 nucleotides read TGTGCCAGCAGCTTAGGGACAGGGGAAGACTATGGCTACACCTTC.